This T cell receptor (beta chain) appears in the sequencing data of a study of T cell responses to AZD1222 COVID-19 vaccine. Points from the study as a whole: Clonal diversity was possibly underestimated; the donors were predominantly white British and more often female.

The germline gives CDR1 SGHNT, CDR2 YYREEE (reference sequence). Trimming cost V 1 base and J 7 bases, with 9 bases left between them. This CDR3 region has 13 residues. Measured with immunoSEQ multiplex PCR; TCRdb has only the in-frame clones, and not every one. Seen here are 75,000 to 90,000 clones, roughly 90% observed once, and the top ten hold roughly 5.1%. As to this clone: Its antigen remains unidentified.

V is TRBV5-4 and J is TRBJ2-1; the D is unclear. This receptor was identified in an adult who received the AZD1222 COVID-19 vaccine. The starting material was peripheral blood, obtained 28 days after the second AZD1222 dose. CDR3 coding DNA: TGTGCCAGCAGCTTGATCGAGAGTAATGAGCAGTTCTTC. Protein sequence: CASSLIESNEQFF.